Below are 8 T cell receptor beta chains sequenced from a single sample in a study of identical twins. TCRdb analysed the 5' RACE reads with MiXCR anew, one entry per CDR3 protein. The profile shows about 730,000 distinct CDR3 sequences, approximately 21% of them singletons. This sample also belongs to another study, concerning T cells expressing NK-cell markers.

Sequencing was carried out using PBMCs. These TCRs come from a woman younger than 30 in good health.

There are a few counts of this clonotype. The chain uses TRBV3-1 and TRBJ2-1, with TRBD2 matching over 12 bases. Germline V gene sequence: CDR1 LGHDT, CDR2 YNNKEL (reference sequence). The CDR3 contains 14 residues. The junction had 8 bases not matched to a gene; V was cut back by 8 bases and J by 9 bases. CDR3 coding DNA: TGTGCCAGCGCGCCTAGCGGGGGGGCCGCTGAGCAGTTCTTC. This gives the protein CASAPSGGAAEQFF.

The count of this clonotype is one. This sequence joins TRBV30 and TRBJ2-2; 8 bases line up with TRBD2. The CDR3 runs 14 residues. Germline CDR1 is GTSNPN and CDR2 is SVGIG (reference sequence). V trimming: 3 bases; J trimming: 2 bases; junction bases outside the gene matches: 2. CDR3 protein: CAWRGLVNTGELFF. The CDR3 region has the DNA TGTGCCTGGAGGGGACTAGTAAACACCGGGGAGCTGTTTTTT.

This clonotype was seen more than once but under ten times. The chain couples TRBV7-3 to TRBJ2-1, with TRBD2 identical over 8 bases. The CDR3 totals 15 residues. CDR1 and CDR2 (germline): SGHTA, FQGTGA. V was pared by 2 bases and J by 8 bases, with 8 bases of the junction left unmatched. The DNA of the CDR3 is TGTGCCAGCAGCTTAGAAAGGACTAGCATCTATGAGCAGTTCTTC. It encodes CASSLERTSIYEQFF.

The V gene is TRBV12-3 or TRBV12-4, the J gene TRBJ2-3; D is unresolved. Trimming stripped 8 bases from V and 5 bases from J, with 8 bases between. The CDR3 consists of 11 residues. The CDR3 loop is CASGYRDTQYF. The CDR3 nucleotides are TGTGCCAGCGGGTATAGAGATACGCAGTATTTT.

The CDR3 DNA is TGTGCCATCAGTGCCTTGGGGCCTCAGACAGATACGCAGTATTTT. This sequence encodes CAISALGPQTDTQYF. The chain is built from TRBV10-3 and TRBJ2-3; D is possibly TRBD1 (5 bases). Germline loops: CDR1 ENHRY, CDR2 SYGVKD. The CDR3 totals 15 residues. V lost 4 bases and J 3 bases, leaving 14 bases between the germline ends.

A few counts support this clonotype. As DNA, the CDR3 is TGTGCCAGCAGCCAGATCCGGGGGATCACCTACGAGCAGTACTTC. Translation: CASSQIRGITYEQYF. The rearrangement joins TRBV7-2 to TRBJ2-7; TRBD2 is a possible D gene (6 bases). The CDR3 is made up of 15 amino acids. With 5 bases removed from V and 2 bases from J, the gap between germline ends came to 16 bases. Germline V gene lookup returns CDR1 SGHTA and CDR2 FQGNSA.

The gene calls are TRBV11-3 and TRBJ1-1; D ambiguous. Germline V gene sequence: CDR1 SGHNT, CDR2 YENEEA. The CDR3 sequence is 14 residues long. V was shortened by 2 bases and J by 0 bases, with 7 bases between the two germline ends. CDR3 sequence: CASSLQAMNTEAFF. CDR3 coding DNA: TGTGCCAGCAGCTTACAGGCCATGAACACTGAAGCTTTCTTT. The whole variable domain, filled in from reference TRBV11-3 and TRBJ1-1, reads EAGVVQSPRYKIIEKKQPVAFWCNPISGHNTLYWYLQNLGQGPELLIRYENEEAVDDSQLPKDRFSAERLKGVDSTLKIQPAELGDSAVYLCASSLQAMNTEAFFGQGTRLTVV.

The CDR3 region is CASSVAGGRGDTQYF. The CDR3 DNA is TGTGCCAGCAGCGTAGCTGGCGGGAGAGGAGATACGCAGTATTTT. The chain uses TRBV9 and TRBJ2-3; the match to TRBD2 covers 7 bases. The CDR3 runs to 15 residues. After removal of 0 bases from V and 5 bases from J, the junction contained 6 bases not matched to a gene. Per the germline V gene, CDR1 is SGDLS and CDR2 is YYNGEE.